These T cell receptor beta chains were read from a single sample in a study of OX40 agonist ivuxolimab in advanced cancers. Method: immunoSEQ multiplex PCR; TCRdb's copy keeps in-frame clones and lacks some. This sample carries almost 85,000 clones, over 85% of them seen once, and the ten largest clones take 11%. Sequenced here: CD4+ or CD8+ T cells sorted from blood, sampled in a trial of the OX40 agonist ivuxolimab. The receptors originated from an adult with an advanced solid tumor such as melanoma, head and neck, liver or kidney cancer. CDR3s include the opening cysteine and the closing phenylalanine or tryptophan. D genes are given only for firm matches. Expanded clones are given a class, and other clones once, few, many or no size at all.

D	size	V	length	J	CDR3	DNA
NA	NA	TRBV4-3	15	TRBJ1-1	CASSQQVGVELEAFF	TGCGCCAGCAGCCAACAAGTCGGCGTAGAACTTGAAGCTTTCTTT
TRBD1	NA	TRBV5-1	15	TRBJ2-7	CASSPGGTASYEQYF	TGCGCCAGCAGCCCGGGTGGGACAGCATCCTACGAGCAGTACTTC
NA	once	TRBV18	16	TRBJ2-1	CASSAFERVEGNEQFF	TGTGCCAGCTCAGCCTTCGAGAGGGTTGAGGGCAATGAGCAGTTCTTC
TRBD1	NA	TRBV29-1	14	TRBJ2-1	CSVKGTAFYNEQFF	TGCAGCGTCAAGGGGACAGCGTTCTACAATGAGCAGTTCTTC
NA	once	TRBV7-9	13	TRBJ2-1	CASSYEVVDEQFF	TGTGCCAGCAGCTACGAGGTCGTCGATGAGCAGTTCTTC
TRBD1	NA	TRBV9	14	TRBJ1-1	CASSVTGANTEAFF	TGTGCCAGCAGCGTAACAGGGGCGAACACTGAAGCTTTCTTT
TRBD2	NA	TRBV28	15	TRBJ2-1	CASISGTSGYNEQFF	TGTGCCAGCATCTCTGGGACTAGCGGGTACAATGAGCAGTTCTTC
TRBD1	NA	TRBV15	14	TRBJ1-5	CATSRTGGPQPQHF	TGTGCCACCAGCCGGACAGGGGGTCCTCAGCCCCAGCATTTT
TRBD2	NA	TRBV28	14	TRBJ2-5	CASSPLREGETQYF	TGTGCCAGCAGTCCCCTCCGGGAGGGGGAGACCCAGTACTTC
TRBD1	NA	TRBV6-1	15	TRBJ2-5	CASSLTGITQETQYF	TGTGCCAGCAGCCTGACAGGGATCACCCAAGAGACCCAGTACTTC
TRBD1	NA	TRBV2	16	TRBJ2-1	CASRPGTGGRYNEQFF	TGTGCCAGCAGGCCCGGGACAGGGGGCCGGTACAATGAGCAGTTCTTC
NA	NA	TRBV28	14	TRBJ2-7	CASSLQGLSYEQYF	TGTGCCAGCAGTTTACAGGGATTGTCCTACGAGCAGTACTTC
NA	NA	TRBV5-1	13	TRBJ1-1	CASSSTGSTEAFF	TGCGCCAGCAGCTCTACAGGGTCCACTGAAGCTTTCTTT
NA	NA	TRBV19	14	TRBJ2-1	CASSIVDRGDEQFF	TGTGCCAGTAGTATAGTGGACCGAGGAGATGAGCAGTTCTTC
TRBD2	NA	TRBV5-4	15	TRBJ2-1	CASSSRLAASNEQFF	TGTGCCAGCAGCTCTAGGCTAGCGGCATCCAATGAGCAGTTCTTC
TRBD1	NA	TRBV5-1	17	TRBJ2-6	CASSLQGAGSGANVLTF	TGCGCCAGCAGCTTGCAGGGGGCGGGCTCTGGGGCCAACGTCCTGACTTTC
NA	NA	TRBV4-3	14	TRBJ2-7	CASSQDLRTYEQYF	TGCGCCAGCAGCCAAGATCTACGGACCTACGAGCAGTACTTC
NA	NA	TRBV9	11	TRBJ2-3	CASSEADTQYF	TGTGCCAGCAGCGAGGCAGATACGCAGTATTTT
TRBD2	once	TRBV28	16	TRBJ2-3	CAWSEASGRPPDTQYF	TGTGCTTGGTCAGAGGCTAGCGGGAGGCCCCCCGATACGCAGTATTTT
NA	NA	TRBV5-4	13	TRBJ2-7	CASSLEGGHEQYF	TGTGCCAGCAGCTTGGAGGGTGGGCACGAGCAGTACTTC
TRBD1	NA	TRBV7-6	15	TRBJ2-7	CASSTFRDRGGEQYF	TGTGCCAGCAGTACCTTCCGGGACAGGGGTGGGGAGCAGTACTTC
TRBD2	NA	TRBV7-2	12	TRBJ2-7	CASSSTSGEQYF	TGTGCCAGCAGCTCGACTAGCGGCGAGCAGTACTTC
NA	once	TRBV27	13	TRBJ2-7	CASSLSPGGEQYF	TGTGCCAGCAGTTTATCGCCTGGGGGAGAGCAGTACTTC
NA	few	TRBV7-2	14	TRBJ2-7	CASSLGIKGSEQYF	TGTGCCAGCAGCTTAGGGATTAAGGGCTCCGAGCAGTACTTC
TRBD2	NA	TRBV9	14	TRBJ2-5	CASSVGGGKETQYF	TGTGCCAGCAGCGTCGGGGGGGGTAAAGAGACCCAGTACTTC
TRBD1	NA	TRBV6-5	15	TRBJ1-1	CASSWGVTGDTEAFF	TGTGCCAGCAGTTGGGGGGTGACAGGGGACACTGAAGCTTTCTTT
NA	NA	TRBV5-4	13	TRBJ2-7	CASSLYWNYEQYF	TGTGCCAGCAGCTTGTACTGGAACTACGAGCAGTACTTC
TRBD1	NA	TRBV9	18	TRBJ2-1	CASSGFSSTGGVYNEQFF	TGTGCCAGCAGCGGGTTCTCAAGCACAGGGGGAGTCTACAATGAGCAGTTCTTC
TRBD2	NA	TRBV6-1	17	TRBJ2-7	CASSAGTSGDISYEQYF	TGTGCCAGCAGTGCCGGGACTAGCGGTGATATCTCCTACGAGCAGTACTTC
TRBD2	NA	TRBV5-4	19	TRBJ2-4	CASSFGGTSGFIAKNIQYF	TGTGCCAGCAGCTTCGGAGGGACTAGCGGGTTCATAGCCAAAAACATTCAGTACTTC
NA	NA	TRBV13	14	TRBJ2-7	CASRLLAESYEQYF	TGTGCCAGCAGACTACTAGCAGAGTCCTACGAGCAGTACTTC
TRBD2	NA	TRBV9	15	TRBJ2-3	CASSEGLASTDTQYF	TGTGCCAGCAGCGAGGGACTAGCTTCGACAGATACGCAGTATTTT
NA	NA	TRBV7-2	17	TRBJ2-5	CASSFVKTVRLEETQYF	TGTGCCAGCAGCTTCGTTAAGACCGTCCGGCTTGAAGAGACCCAGTACTTC
TRBD2	many	TRBV2	16	TRBJ2-4	CASSPGGLVAKNIQYF	TGTGCCAGCAGTCCGGGGGGTCTAGTGGCCAAAAACATTCAGTACTTC
NA	NA	TRBV28	15	TRBJ2-7	CASIQDSVFAYEQYF	TGTGCCAGCATCCAAGACAGCGTCTTCGCCTACGAGCAGTACTTC
TRBD1	NA	TRBV2	13	TRBJ1-4	CATKDRGDEKLFF	TGTGCCACCAAGGACAGGGGAGATGAAAAACTGTTTTTT
NA	NA	TRBV7-3	16	TRBJ2-1	CASSLTRAVRLDKQFF	TGTGCCAGCAGCTTAACGAGAGCGGTCCGTTTGGATAAGCAGTTCTTC
NA	NA	TRBV5-1	15	TRBJ2-3	CASKPDQDVTDTQYF	TGCGCCAGCAAACCGGACCAGGATGTCACAGATACGCAGTATTTT
TRBD1	NA	TRBV9	17	TRBJ1-2	CASSVVGTGLKSYGYTF	TGTGCCAGCAGCGTAGTAGGGACAGGGTTGAAGAGCTATGGCTACACCTTC
NA	NA	TRBV21-1	15	TRBJ2-7	CASSNRREPSYEQYF	TGTGCCAGCAGCAACCGACGGGAACCATCCTACGAGCAGTACTTC
NA	NA	TRBV5-8	16	TRBJ1-2	CASSPVQSLANYGYTF	TGTGCCAGCAGCCCGGTACAGTCCCTGGCTAACTATGGCTACACCTTC
NA	medium-sized	TRBV9	17	TRBJ1-1	CASSVEDYPIMNTEAFF	TGTGCCAGCAGCGTAGAGGACTACCCAATTATGAACACTGAAGCTTTCTTT
TRBD1	NA	TRBV4-1	16	TRBJ1-2	CASSQDNQGANYGYTF	TGCGCCAGCAGCCAAGATAATCAGGGGGCTAACTATGGCTACACCTTC
NA	NA	TRBV2	13	TRBJ1-5	CASKTGRNQPQHF	TGTGCCAGCAAAACAGGGCGGAATCAGCCCCAGCATTTT
NA	few	TRBV29-1	12	TRBJ2-1	CSVEDIGDEQFF	TGCAGCGTTGAAGATATAGGGGATGAGCAGTTCTTC
TRBD2	NA	TRBV4-1	17	TRBJ2-1	CASSQPLGTSGFNEQFF	TGCGCCAGCAGCCAACCTCTTGGGACTAGCGGCTTCAATGAGCAGTTCTTC
TRBD2	NA	TRBV2	15	TRBJ2-1	CASRLAGGAYNEQFF	TGTGCCTCTCGACTAGCGGGAGGGGCCTACAATGAGCAGTTCTTC
TRBD1	once	TRBV28	15	TRBJ1-1	CASSLYRGSTAEAFF	TGTGCCAGCAGTTTATACAGGGGGTCCACCGCTGAAGCTTTCTTT
TRBD2	NA	TRBV2	16	TRBJ2-7	CASRDAASGFLYEQYF	TGTGCCAGCAGGGACGCGGCTAGCGGGTTCCTCTACGAGCAGTACTTC